Presented here are 28 T cell receptor beta chains from one specimen sequenced in a study of cytomegalovirus exposure and HLA in healthy donors. 60 Vbeta and 13 Jbeta primers were used in PCR. Some clones are missing from TCRdb's copy, which holds only in-frame ones; the method was immunoSEQ multiplex PCR. The top ten hold approximately 2.8% of the sample, which has some 140,000 clones, 70% to 80% seen once. The specimen was PBMCs. The receptors originated from a female donor in good health and CMV-seronegative.

The V gene is TRBV7-2, the J gene TRBJ1-5, with D perhaps matching TRBD1 (5 bases). V lost 8 bases, J lost 7 bases, and 18 bases lay in between. Germline-derived CDR1 and CDR2 are SGHTA and FQGNSA. The CDR3 has 14 amino acids. The chain's CDR3 is CASQGGGLGQPQHF. In nucleotides, the CDR3 is TGTGCCAGCCAAGGTGGGGGGTTAGGGCAGCCCCAGCATTTT.

The V gene is TRBV7-9, the J gene TRBJ1-2; no reliable D call. Germline V gene data show CDR1 as SEHNR and CDR2 as FQNEAQ (reference sequence). V lost 5 bases, J lost 12 bases, and 16 bases lay in between. This CDR3 has 12 amino acids. In DNA, the CDR3 is TGTGCCAGCAGCCTCGGTGGCCAGAGCGACACCTTC. Translating it yields CASSLGGQSDTF.

The rearrangement uses TRBV20-1 and TRBJ1-2; 8 bases are shared with TRBD1. From germline, CDR1 is DFQATT and CDR2 SNEGSKA (reference sequence). Losses at the gene ends were 6 bases for V and 7 bases for J; bases not matched to a gene: 4. The CDR3 has 11 amino acids. The CDR3 DNA follows: TGCAGTGCCAGACAGGGGTTTGGCTACACCTTC. This codes for CSARQGFGYTF.

The chain joins TRBV2 to TRBJ1-2; D remains unclear. The CDR3 extends over 15 amino acids. V was cut by 4 bases and J by 6 bases, with 18 bases left in between. Germline V gives CDR1 SNHLY, CDR2 FYNNEI. CDR3 protein: CASSGWAGSNDGYTF. As DNA, the CDR3 is TGTGCCAGCAGTGGGTGGGCCGGATCGAACGATGGCTACACCTTC.

The V and J genes are TRBV4-1 and TRBJ2-2; 7 bases map to TRBD2. Germline V gene data show CDR1 as MGHRA and CDR2 as YSYEKL. CDR3 size: 17 residues. Trimming took 7 bases from V and 5 from J; bases not matched to a gene: 16. The CDR3 is CASTWGWGGEITGELFF. CDR3 DNA: TGCGCCAGCACCTGGGGATGGGGGGGGGAGATTACCGGGGAGCTGTTTTTT.

The chain uses TRBV30 and TRBJ2-3; 7 bases are shared with TRBD1. The CDR3 has 14 amino acids. Per germline, CDR1 GTSNPN and CDR2 SVGIG (reference sequence). V was pared by 0 bases and J by 9 bases, with 9 bases of the junction left unmatched. The CDR3 DNA reads TGTGCCTGGAGTGTCGGCAGGGCACAGGGGACGCAGTATTTT. Translating gives CAWSVGRAQGTQYF.

The chain links TRBV28 to TRBJ1-1; the D is unclear. Between the trimmed V and J ends, which lost 7 bases and 4 bases, there was a span of 16 bases. The CDR3 spans 14 residues. Germline loops: CDR1 MDHEN, CDR2 SYDVKM. The CDR3 DNA reads TGTGCCAGCAAGTCTGAGGGAAGAGTCACTGAAGCTTTCTTT. The encoded protein is CASKSEGRVTEAFF.

This chain uses TRBV14 with TRBJ2-3; D remains unclear. Germline loops: CDR1 SGHDN, CDR2 FVKESK. The ends were cut back, 8 bases at V and 1 base at J, with 10 bases in the middle. This CDR3 spans 13 amino acids. CDR3 amino acids: CASLKSGTDTQYF. CDR3 nucleotides: TGTGCCAGCCTTAAGAGCGGCACAGATACGCAGTATTTT.

The genes are TRBV4-3 and TRBJ1-1; maybe TRBD1 (6 bases). Germline V gives CDR1 LGHNA, CDR2 YSLEER. The V end was cut by 4 bases, the J end by 1 base, with 10 bases between. The CDR3 contains 14 residues. CDR3 protein: CASSLSRGNTEAFF. The CDR3 DNA follows: TGCGCCAGCAGCCTCTCCAGGGGGAACACTGAAGCTTTCTTT.

The chain couples TRBV9 to TRBJ2-3; 11 nucleotides line up with TRBD2. CDR3 size: 16 residues. Per the germline V gene, CDR1 is SGDLS and CDR2 is YYNGEE. V dropped 2 bases and J dropped 9; count of bases not matched to a gene: 11. The CDR3 sequence: CASSVLAGGFGGTQYF. The CDR3 nucleotides read TGTGCCAGCAGCGTCCTAGCGGGGGGTTTCGGGGGGACGCAGTATTTT.

This chain joins TRBV27 and TRBJ2-7; a possible D gene is TRBD1 (6 bases). Germline V gene sequence: CDR1 MNHEY, CDR2 SMNVEV (reference sequence). Trimming removed 3 bases from V and 2 bases from J, with 8 bases in between. This CDR3 has 13 amino acids. CDR3 protein: CASSLDSTYEQYF. The CDR3 nucleotides read TGTGCCAGCAGTTTGGACAGTACCTACGAGCAGTACTTC.

This chain connects TRBV7-2 to TRBJ2-3, with D uncertain. V lost 0 bases and J 6 bases, leaving 4 bases between the germline ends. The CDR3 totals 12 residues. Germline lookup yields CDR1 SGHTA and CDR2 FQGNSA. The CDR3 nucleotides are TGTGCCAGCAGCTTAGCTCTGGATACGCAGTATTTT. It encodes CASSLALDTQYF. The full variable domain, its missing parts supplied by reference TRBV7-2 and TRBJ2-3, is GAGVSQSPSNKVTEKGKDVELRCDPISGHTALYWYRQSLGQGLEFLIYFQGNSAPDKSGLPSDRFSAERTGGSVSTLTIQRTQQEDSAVYLCASSLALDTQYFGPGTRLTVL.

Only a few counts were recorded for this clone. The V and J genes are TRBV18 and TRBJ1-1; TRBD1 aligns across 8 bases. Germline V CDR1 and CDR2: KGHSH, LQKENI. J was trimmed by 4 bases and V by 3 bases; bases with no gene match: 4. This CDR3 comprises 14 residues. CDR3 in DNA: TGTGCCAGCTCACCTGGACAGGGTGTCACTGAAGCTTTCTTT. It encodes CASSPGQGVTEAFF.

The rearrangement uses TRBV29-1 and TRBJ2-7; the match to TRBD2 covers 10 bases. V dropped 2 bases and J dropped 0; count of bases not matched to a gene: 10. Germline V gives CDR1 SQVTM, CDR2 ANQGSEA. The CDR3 covers 17 residues. The CDR3 sequence: CSVERSSGRESSYEQYF. CDR3 DNA: TGCAGCGTTGAAAGGTCTAGCGGGAGAGAGAGCTCCTACGAGCAGTACTTC.

Written as DNA, the CDR3 is TGTGCCAGTAGTATAGGGTCCGGGGGATGGGCTCAGCCCCAGCATTTT. It translates to CASSIGSGGWAQPQHF. V usage is TRBV19 and J usage is TRBJ1-5; D may be TRBD1 (5 bases). The V end was cut by 1 base, the J end by 6 bases, with 16 bases between. Germline V gene sequence: CDR1 LNHDA, CDR2 SQIVND (reference sequence). The CDR3 contains 16 residues.

The V call is TRBV2, the J call TRBJ2-3, with D tentatively TRBD1 (6 bases). The CDR3 spans 14 residues. Trimming stripped 5 bases from V and 2 bases from J, with 11 bases between. The germline V gene encodes CDR1 SNHLY and CDR2 FYNNEI. CDR3 loop: CASSPGDYTDTQYF. The DNA for the CDR3 is TGTGCCAGCAGTCCAGGGGATTACACAGATACGCAGTATTTT. Using reference TRBV2 and TRBJ2-3 for the parts outside the CDR3, the full variable domain is EPEVTQTPSHQVTQMGQEVILRCVPISNHLYFYWYRQILGQKVEFLVSFYNNEISEKSEIFDDQFSVERPDGSNFTLKIRSTKLEDSAMYFCASSPGDYTDTQYFGPGTRLTVL.

The chain couples TRBV6-1 to TRBJ1-5, with unresolved D. The germline gives CDR1 MNHNS, CDR2 SASEGT. Trimming removed 2 bases from V and 7 bases from J, with 9 bases in between. The CDR3 loop spans 13 amino acids. CDR3 protein: CASSERRGQPQHF. CDR3 DNA: TGTGCCAGCAGTGAAAGGCGAGGGCAGCCCCAGCATTTT.

The J gene is TRBJ2-5, the V gene TRBV21-1; the DNA was not used to check the table's D call, TRBD2. TRBV21-1 is assigned pseudogene status. The CDR3 length is 16 residues. CDR3 sequence reads: CASSWGGLRWGETQYF. DNA of the CDR3: TGTGCCAGCAGCTGGGGGGGACTGAGGTGGGGGGAGACCCAGTACTTC.

This clone has only one observation. The chain carries TRBV4-3 and TRBJ1-2; possibly TRBD1 for D (5 bases). The germline V gene encodes CDR1 LGHNA and CDR2 YSLEER. The CDR3 runs 16 residues. V lost 0 bases and J 2 bases, leaving 13 bases between the germline ends. CDR3 coding DNA: TGCGCCAGCAGCCAAGACGGCAGGGAAGTAAACTATGGCTACACCTTC. This sequence encodes CASSQDGREVNYGYTF.

The gene calls are TRBV27 and TRBJ1-6; D perhaps matches TRBD1 (6 bases). CDR1 MNHEY and CDR2 SMNVEV come from the germline V gene (reference sequence). The length of the CDR3 is 13 residues. The V end was cut by 6 bases, the J end by 8 bases, with 11 bases between. The CDR3 bases are TGTGCCAGCAGCACCCCAGGGGATTCACCCCTCCACTTT. Protein product: CASSTPGDSPLHF.

V is TRBV29-1 and J is TRBJ2-5; D unclear. The CDR3 loop spans 14 amino acids. Germline V CDR1 and CDR2: SQVTM, ANQGSEA. V lost 6 bases, J lost 4 bases, and 18 bases lay in between. The CDR3 is CSVRPGYRGETQYF. CDR3 in DNA: TGCAGCGTCCGACCCGGATACCGCGGAGAGACCCAGTACTTC.

This clone was recorded a few times. The J gene is TRBJ2-1, the V gene TRBV4-3; 13 bases are a match to TRBD2. This CDR3 is built from 16 residues. Germline V lookup: CDR1 LGHNA, CDR2 YSLEER. V dropped 0 bases and J dropped 9; count of bases not matched to a gene: 5. The CDR3 protein is CASSQDRTSGSPEQFF. In DNA form, the CDR3 reads TGCGCCAGCAGCCAAGATAGGACTAGCGGGAGTCCTGAGCAGTTCTTC.

The J gene is TRBJ1-1, the V gene TRBV4-3, with D unresolved. Trimming cost V 0 bases and J 5 bases, with 13 bases left between them. The germline CDR1 and CDR2 sequences are LGHNA and YSLEER. CDR3 size: 15 residues. This CDR3 is CASSQDHGVGTEAFF. In nucleotides, the CDR3 is TGCGCCAGCAGCCAAGATCACGGGGTAGGGACTGAAGCTTTCTTT.

The chain carries TRBV5-1 and TRBJ2-5; TRBD2 might be the D (5 bases). In germline, CDR1 is SGHRS, CDR2 YFSETQ. Trimming shortened V by 7 bases and J by 0 bases, and 16 bases separated the two germline ends. This CDR3 comprises 15 residues. The CDR3 loop is CASETRAGYQETQYF. In DNA, the CDR3 is TGCGCCAGCGAGACGCGGGCCGGGTACCAAGAGACCCAGTACTTC.

The genes are TRBV6-6 and TRBJ2-3, with no clear D. Trimming cost V 5 bases and J 3 bases, with 9 bases left between them. Germline values: CDR1 MNHNY, CDR2 SVGAGI (reference sequence). The CDR3 runs 13 residues. This CDR3 is CASSRFTTDTQYF. As DNA, the CDR3 is TGTGCCAGCAGTCGCTTTACTACAGATACGCAGTATTTT.

This chain uses TRBV6-6 with TRBJ2-7; 7 bases line up with TRBD1. Trimming removed 6 bases from V and 4 bases from J; junction bases left unmatched: 3. This CDR3 is built from 12 residues. Germline loops: CDR1 MNHNY, CDR2 SVGAGI (reference sequence). The CDR3 is CASSQDRYEQYF. The CDR3 nucleotides read TGTGCCAGCAGCCAGGACAGGTACGAGCAGTACTTC.

V is TRBV7-8 and J is TRBJ2-7; possible D gene TRBD2, 6 bases. This CDR3 comprises 16 residues. Trimming stripped 6 bases from V and 3 bases from J, with 21 bases between. Germline assignment: CDR1 SGHVS and CDR2 FQNEAQ. The CDR3 DNA sequence: TGTGCCAGCAGGCCAGCGGGCGGGATCCGACGCTACGAGCAGTACTTC. Its translation is CASRPAGGIRRYEQYF.

The V call is TRBV9, the J call TRBJ1-2, with D perhaps TRBD1 (6 bases). Trimming took 4 bases from V and 8 from J, leaving 12 bases between them. The CDR3 contains 12 residues. The germline V gene encodes CDR1 SGDLS and CDR2 YYNGEE. CDR3 protein: CASSQGQGGYTF. In nucleotides, the CDR3 is TGTGCCAGCAGCCAGGGGCAGGGGGGCTACACCTTC.